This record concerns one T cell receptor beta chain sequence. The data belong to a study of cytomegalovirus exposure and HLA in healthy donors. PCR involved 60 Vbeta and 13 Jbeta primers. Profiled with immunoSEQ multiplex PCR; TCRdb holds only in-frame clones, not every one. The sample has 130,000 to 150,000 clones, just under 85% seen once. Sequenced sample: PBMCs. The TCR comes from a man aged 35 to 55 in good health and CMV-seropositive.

CDR3 in DNA: TGTGCCAGCAGTCTGGACAGGGGAAGCGAGCAGTACTTC. Residues: CASSLDRGSEQYF. The chain uses TRBV2 and TRBJ2-7; 9 bases align to TRBD1. The length of the CDR3 is 13 residues. Germline CDR1 SNHLY, CDR2 FYNNEI. The V and J ends lost 5 bases and 6 bases, in that order; junction bases with no gene match: 5.